This T cell receptor (beta chain) derives from a study of CD4 T cells in relation to SARS-CoV-2 and coronaviruses. Data came from immunoSEQ multiplex PCR; TCRdb stores just in-frame clones and leaves some out. The sample yields about 37,000 clones, 70% to 90% seen once. V was pared by 1 base and J by 6 bases, with 19 bases between. Germline CDR1 is SGHAT and CDR2 is FQNNGV. The CDR3 is 17 residues long. The sequenced sample was memory CD4+ T cells from PBMCs. The J gene is TRBJ2-1, the V gene TRBV11-2; D might be TRBD1 or TRBD2, each matching 6 bases. This TCR was recovered from an adult with COVID-19. The CDR3 region is CASSLGVGGRGGNEQFF. CDR3 nucleotides: TGTGCCAGCAGCTTAGGGGTCGGGGGCAGGGGAGGCAATGAGCAGTTCTTC.